Each of the 8 T cell receptor beta chains below was sequenced from the same sample in a study of shared clonotypes between healthy human individuals. Positively selected for CCR7, the CD45RO-negative cells used as naive CD8 cells excluded terminally differentiated effector memory CD45RA+ cells. Repertoires were generated with immunoSEQ multiplex PCR, while TCRdb's copy carries only in-frame clones and drops some. This sample carries roughly 2 million clones, approximately 95% of them seen once, and the ten largest clones take roughly 1%. Material: naive CD8+ T cells sorted from blood. The receptors were gathered from a man between 18 and 29 years old in good health.

In DNA, the CDR3 is TGTGCCATCATCCTTAGCGGGACCCACTACGAGCAGTACTTC. This sequence encodes CAIILSGTHYEQYF. The chain couples TRBV10-3 to TRBJ2-7; 8 bases are shared with TRBD2. The CDR3 totals 14 residues. Germline V gene data show CDR1 as ENHRY and CDR2 as SYGVKD. The ends lost 7 bases at V and 3 bases at J; junction bases unmatched: 8.

The chain joins TRBV10-3 to TRBJ1-3, with 8 bases fitting TRBD1. The germline gives CDR1 ENHRY, CDR2 SYGVKD. This CDR3 contains 17 residues. Trimming took 3 bases from V and 4 from J; bases not matched to a gene: 11. CDR3 protein: CAISDGIPGGVGNTIYF. CDR3 DNA sequence: TGTGCCATCAGTGACGGGATTCCAGGGGGCGTAGGAAACACCATATATTTT.

The gene calls are TRBV27 and TRBJ1-5; D gene unclear. CDR3 length: 14 amino acids. The germline V and J ends were trimmed by 2 bases and 5 bases, with 10 bases remaining between them. The germline CDR1 and CDR2 sequences are MNHEY and SMNVEV (reference sequence). CDR3 sequence (DNA): TGTGCCAGCAGTTTAGACCACAGTTATCAGCCCCAGCATTTT. It codes for CASSLDHSYQPQHF.

CDR3 in DNA: TGTGCCAGCAGCTTTGGGACAGTCAACACTGAAGCTTTCTTT. This gives the protein CASSFGTVNTEAFF. This chain connects TRBV5-5 to TRBJ1-1; 7 nucleotides agree with TRBD1. Trimming took 2 bases from V and 2 from J; bases not matched to a gene: 3. The CDR3 covers 14 residues. Germline V gene sequence: CDR1 SGHKS, CDR2 YYEKEE (reference sequence).

V and J are TRBV7-6 and TRBJ1-3; D unresolved. This CDR3 has 16 residues. CDR1 and CDR2 from the germline V gene are SGHVS and FNYEAQ. Trimming removed 3 bases at V and 4 bases at J, with 16 bases between. For the CDR3, the DNA is TGTGCCAGCAGCTTCCAGTTGGAGGGAACAGGAAACACCATATATTTT. Protein product: CASSFQLEGTGNTIYF. The whole variable domain, remainder taken from reference TRBV7-6 and TRBJ1-3, is GAGVSQSPRYKVTKRGQDVALRCDPISGHVSLYWYRQALGQGPEFLTYFNYEAQQDKSGLPNDRFSAERPEGSISTLTIQRTEQRDSAMYRCASSFQLEGTGNTIYFGEGSWLTVV.

The genes are TRBV13 and TRBJ2-2, with 8 bases identical to TRBD1. The CDR3 has 16 residues. The germline gives CDR1 PRHDT, CDR2 FYEKMQ (reference sequence). With 5 bases clipped from V and 6 bases from J, the junction kept 11 bases outside the gene matches. As DNA, the CDR3 is TGTGCCAGCAGCCCCCAGGGACAGGATACTGCCGGGGAGCTGTTTTTT. This codes for CASSPQGQDTAGELFF. Complete variable domain (other parts from reference TRBV13 and TRBJ2-2): AAGVIQSPRHLIKEKRETATLKCYPIPRHDTVYWYQQGPGQDPQFLISFYEKMQSDKGSIPDRFSAQQFSDYHSELNMSSLELGDSALYFCASSPQGQDTAGELFFGEGSRLTVL.

This clone appeared a single time. The genes are TRBV10-3 and TRBJ2-1; D call uncertain. The germline gives CDR1 ENHRY, CDR2 SYGVKD. The V gene lost 7 bases and the J gene lost 2 bases, with 12 bases spanning the gap. This CDR3 region has 14 residues. CDR3 loop: CAITPGPAYNEQFF. CDR3 bases: TGTGCCATCACCCCTGGGCCGGCCTACAATGAGCAGTTCTTC.

The CDR3, as DNA: TGCGCCAGCAGCCGGGACAACGACCAAGAGACCCAGTACTTC. Its translation: CASSRDNDQETQYF. The chain couples TRBV5-1 to TRBJ2-5; TRBD1 is a possible D gene (6 bases). The CDR3 extends over 14 amino acids. V was cut by 4 bases and J by 0 bases, with 10 bases left in between. Germline lookup yields CDR1 SGHRS and CDR2 YFSETQ.